This T cell receptor (beta chain) was found in a study of T cells in Graves' hyperthyroidism and ophthalmopathy (dated by TCRdb to about 2019). Regarding the research as a whole: Peripheral blood was sampled at the time of initial diagnosis, prior to any treatment. The roughly 90 discovery patients were divided at random into training and test sets in a 7:3 ratio. A discovery cohort of roughly 100 patients, 43 with Graves' ophthalmopathy and approximately 57 with stable Graves' hyperthyroidism, was used to find distinguishing TCR V-J signatures. TCR Vbeta CDR3 sequencing of roughly 140 peripheral blood samples (under 45 ophthalmopathy, roughly 72 hyperthyroidism and some 17 progressor patients) is reported in the paper. The study also compared thyroid tissue and blood T-cell repertoires from roughly 6 Graves' hyperthyroidism patients. After sampling, hyperthyroidism patients received methimazole starting at 30 mg daily, and ophthalmopathy patients received high-dose intravenous methylprednisolone. Whether ophthalmopathy could be predicted prospectively was tested in an independent validation cohort made up of 18 to 20 hyperthyroidism patients plus 17 patients who later progressed to ophthalmopathy.

Graves' hyperthyroidism was defined as stable when no progression to ophthalmopathy occurred over 18 months of follow-up. Hyperthyroidism patients were newly diagnosed, with disease duration under 2 months, and aged 18 to 65 years. The study excluded patients with uncontrolled infections, other autoimmune diseases, pregnancy or lactation. Diagnoses were established on the basis of clinical symptoms, serum thyroxine and TRAb, thyroid ultrasound, and orbital computed tomography. PBMCs were isolated from about 10 ml of fresh peripheral blood by Ficoll-Paque density gradient centrifugation. Total RNA was extracted with Trizol reagent, and quality was checked on an Agilent 2100 Bioanalyzer. The CDR3 holds 14 amino acids from the cysteine to the phenylalanine. Only the CDR3 DNA is retained, 42 bases long and in frame from the first base. The germline V gene (reference sequence) sets CDR1 to LNHDA and CDR2 to SQIVND.

Turning to this clonotype: The antigen it binds to is not known. At one of its ends the junction is not consistent with the germline gene, which may arise from a read error.

The TCR beta CDR3 regions were amplified from RNA transcripts. The TCR CDR3 was subjected to a first round of RT-PCR using the HTBI primer set and the Qiagen OneStep RT-PCR kit. The libraries were constructed in a second round of multiplex PCR and then size-selected and purified. Libraries were sequenced paired-end with 100 bp reads on an Illumina HiSeq2000. In the paper's pipeline: Raw data were processed with SOAPnuke, discarding reads with adapters, uncalled bases, mean Phred below 15, or no exact constant-primer or identifier match. COPE v1.2.5 was used to merge the high-quality paired reads, and each unique nucleotide sequence was defined as a clonotype. MiTCR v1.1 was used to align clonotypes to the IMGT TRBV, TRBD and TRBJ reference segments. The analysis was restricted to V-J combinations with a frequency above 0.0001, which together covered around 99% of the repertoires. The TCS score was defined as the ratio of F50 (clonal expansion) to E x V (chaos), calculated using BLOSUM62-based TCRdist between CDR3 peptides within each V-J. Welch's t-statistics and random forest reduced roughly 500 V-J features to fewer than 15, which were used in a naive Bayes classifier (R e1071). The public reads were run again by TCRdb, first through fastp at Q25 and then through MiXCR, and only productive beta chains were kept. When rows share a CDR3 protein, they turn into one entry using the most common DNA and genes. TCRdb, not the original authors, processed these V and J calls. This sample lists roughly 380,000 distinct CDR3 sequences; around 13% were detected once. The top ten constitute about 10% of the sample.

General conclusions and limits of the study: In validation, the model predicted progression to ophthalmopathy a median of about 6 months before onset, with approximately 71% sensitivity and roughly 72% specificity. A model built on a 13 V-J signature distinguished ophthalmopathy from stable hyperthyroidism, reaching about 88% sensitivity and around 81% specificity in cross-validation and 80%/75% in testing. Sample size was not statistically predetermined, and investigators were not blinded to group allocation. Most expanded thyroid clonotypes (frequency above 0.001) were also detected in blood, suggesting blood repertoires may reflect thyroid immune responses.

The sample comprised blood. The receptor comes from a woman aged 60 to 75 with Graves' hyperthyroidism. This receptor chain uses TRBV19 and TRBJ1-5; the D gene lacks a confident call. The CDR3 corresponds to CASRPTMGNQPQRF. In nucleotide form, the sequence is TGTGCCAGTAGGCCGACAATGGGAAATCAGCCCCAGCGTTTT. The CDR3, completed at both ends by the reference TRBV19 and TRBJ1-5 genes, gives the full variable domain DGGITQSPKYLFRKEGQNVTLSCEQNLNHDAMYWYRQDPGQGLRLIYYSQIVNDFQKGDIAEGYSVSREKKESFPLTVTSAQKNPTAFYLCASRPTMGNQPQRFGDGTRLSIL.